The TCR beta chain described here comes from a study of blood T cell repertoires in COVID-19 (TCRdb year 2020). About the full investigation: Collaborator samples came from the United States, Italy and Spain and covered acute and convalescent phases of COVID-19. The material from the prospective study consisted of cDNA or gDNA derived from T cells, B-cell-depleted T cells, or PBMCs. Deeply sampled blood TCRbeta repertoires from subjects exposed to, actively infected with, or recovered from COVID-19 were included in the dataset. The repertoires were released in a freely available public database meant as a resource for research on the immune response to SARS-CoV-2. The samples were drawn from the first 160 participants of the ongoing ImmuneRACE study and from 1,254 subjects provided by 6 global collaborators. Nearly every sample came with metadata listing a de-identified subject ID, COVID-19 status, age in years and sex. HLA class I and class II types, where available, came from metadata supplied by the sample provider rather than from assay-based typing. Results the study describes overall, beyond this receptor: Clinical and demographic metadata were provided uncurated, with the amount varying by source and participant.

This clone was recorded a few times. Its antigen remains undetermined. Base qualities are not at hand, and no much larger clone is one base apart. Samples from volunteer blood donors who had recovered from COVID-19 were contributed by a second Seattle source. Whole blood was collected in K2EDTA tubes by collaborating institutions according to the institutions' own protocols. Collaborator samples were shipped for TCRbeta analysis as frozen whole blood, isolated PBMCs, or DNA extracted from either sample type. The immunoSEQ Assay, a bias-controlled multiplex PCR, was used to amplify TCRbeta CDR3 regions from genomic DNA. Regarding the original processing steps: Nucleated cell counts per sample were estimated from amplification of reference gene primers within the assay. Sequence reads were collapsed and filtered to measure the absolute abundance of every unique TCRbeta CDR3 rearrangement. For each sample, productive Simpson clonality was calculated as the square root of Simpson's diversity index across productive rearrangements. TCRdb retrieved this table from immuneACCESS and kept in-frame rearrangements only. Not all clones are present; in checked studies, unresolved V genes account for under half, and no reason is known for the remainder. V and J calls and clone size are those listed in that table; D and trimming were worked out from the DNA. Across this sample there are approximately 240,000 clones, with around four fifths seen only once. In total, the top ten clones hold 4.5% to 6% of the sample.

Measured from the cysteine to the phenylalanine, the CDR3 is 15 residues long. Here the CDR3 DNA is all that survives: 45 bases in frame from base 1. Trimming accounts for 3 bases at V and 5 bases at J, while the number of junction bases matched to no gene is 12. CDR1 and CDR2, looked up from the germline V gene (reference sequence), are GTSNPN and SVGIG. Sample: peripheral blood. The clonotype comes from a woman aged 55-75 years who had recovered from COVID-19. The sequence joins TRBV30 to TRBJ2-5; TRBD1 fits 7 bases in the junction. The CDR3 reads CAWRSIQGILETQYF. In nucleotide form, the sequence is TGTGCCTGGAGGTCCATACAGGGGATCCTTGAGACCCAGTACTTC.